This T cell receptor (beta chain) was sequenced in a study of control samples from healthy donors and cancer patients. This clone was recorded a few times. V lost 9 bases to trimming and J lost 2 bases, with 14 bases between them. Germline V lookup: CDR1 SGHNT, CDR2 YYREEE (reference sequence). The CDR3 runs 13 residues. Assay used: immunoSEQ multiplex PCR; TCRdb lists only in-frame clones, some missing. Of about 100,000 clones listed, about 88% are singletons. The sample consisted of blood. The V gene is TRBV5-4, the J gene TRBJ2-5; D gene ambiguous. The clonotype comes from a woman in her forties or fifties in good health. CDR3 nucleotides: TGTGCCACCCAAAAAGACATACAAGAGACCCAGTACTTC. This sequence encodes CATQKDIQETQYF.